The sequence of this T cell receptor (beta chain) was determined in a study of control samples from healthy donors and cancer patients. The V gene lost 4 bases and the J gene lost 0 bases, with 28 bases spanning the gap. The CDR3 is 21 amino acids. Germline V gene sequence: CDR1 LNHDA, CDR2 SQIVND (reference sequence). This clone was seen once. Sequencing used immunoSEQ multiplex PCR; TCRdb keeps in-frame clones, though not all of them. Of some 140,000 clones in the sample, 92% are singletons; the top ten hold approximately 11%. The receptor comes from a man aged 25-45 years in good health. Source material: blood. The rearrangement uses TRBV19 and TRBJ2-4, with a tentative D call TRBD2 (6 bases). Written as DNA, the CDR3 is TGTGCCAGTAGTAAATCGGAAAAAATCCTAGCGAGAATTCTAGCCAAAAACATTCAGTACTTC. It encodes CASSKSEKILARILAKNIQYF.